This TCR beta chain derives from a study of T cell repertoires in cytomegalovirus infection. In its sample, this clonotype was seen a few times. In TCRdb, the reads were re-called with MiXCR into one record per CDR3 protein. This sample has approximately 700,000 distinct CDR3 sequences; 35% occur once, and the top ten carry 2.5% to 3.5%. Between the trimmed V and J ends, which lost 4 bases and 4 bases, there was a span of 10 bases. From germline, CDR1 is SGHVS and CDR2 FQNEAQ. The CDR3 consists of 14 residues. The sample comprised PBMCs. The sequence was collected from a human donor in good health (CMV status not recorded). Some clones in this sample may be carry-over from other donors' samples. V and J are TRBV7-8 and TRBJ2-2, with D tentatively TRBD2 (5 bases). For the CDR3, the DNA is TGTGCCAGCAGCTCCCTAGGGAGCACCGGGGAGCTGTTTTTT. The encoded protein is CASSSLGSTGELFF.